The 6 T cell receptor beta chains listed next were all sequenced from one sample in a study of Tregs in tolerant kidney transplant recipients. Measured with immunoSEQ multiplex PCR; TCRdb has only the in-frame clones, and not every one. Here the sample table reports about 2,600 clones. FACS sorting followed a roughly six-day coculture of CFSE-labeled recipient PBMCs with irradiated graft donor PBMCs. Antigen specificity for these receptors is unknown. Sequenced material: CD8+ T cells from blood cultured with allogeneic cells, taken before the transplant. The receptors were gathered from a human patient who received a combined kidney and bone marrow transplant.

Concerning this clone: The CDR3 end falls 3 residues outside the read, so it is completed with the germline J gene. The chain employs TRBV27 and TRBJ2-7; D might be TRBD2 (6 bases). This CDR3 region has 14 residues. Germline loops: CDR1 MNHEY, CDR2 SMNVEV (reference sequence). The V end was cut by 5 bases, the J end by 6 bases, with 17 bases between. Here the CDR3 reads CASSPATSGGEQYF. The part of the CDR3 DNA that was read is TGTGCCAGCAGTCCGGCGACTAGTGGAGGCGAG.

Remarks on this clone: The CDR3 is cut off 3 residues early in the read; its end comes from the germline J gene. The chain is built from TRBV19 and TRBJ1-2; no reliable D call. The CDR3 is 15 residues long. Trimming removed 4 bases at V and 2 bases at J, with 14 bases between. Germline V gives CDR1 LNHDA, CDR2 SQIVND (reference sequence). The sequenced part of the CDR3 DNA is TGTGCCAGTAGTACCCGGTACGAACTAAACTATGGC. Encoded protein: CASSTRYELNYG. The complete CDR3 sequence is CASSTRYELNYGYTF.

This clone is identified as medium-sized from frequency. With the read ending 3 residues before the CDR3 end, the germline J gene is used to fill in that end. The J gene is TRBJ1-1, the V gene TRBV9; perhaps TRBD1 as D (6 bases). This CDR3 is built from 14 residues. Germline CDR1 and CDR2: SGDLS and YYNGEE. V was cut by 0 bases and J by 4 bases, with 10 bases left in between. The CDR3 protein is CASSVEGEGTEAFF. The covered CDR3 bases are TGTGCCAGCAGCGTAGAGGGGGAAGGCACTGAA.

This clone ranks as medium-sized (0.01 to 0.1%) in terms of frequency. The read falls 3 residues short of the CDR3 end, and the missing part is taken from the germline J gene. The chain links TRBV5-6 to TRBJ1-2, with 7 positions matching TRBD1. The CDR3 length is 15 residues. The V gene's germline CDR1 is SGHDT and CDR2 YYEEEE. V gave up 1 base and J gave up 5 bases; unmatched junction bases: 8. CDR3 bases read: TGTGCCAGCAGCTTGTCTGGGACAGCCTATTATGGC. It codes for CASSLSGTAYYG. Given in full, the CDR3 is CASSLSGTAYYGYTF.

Turning to this clone: Read sequence stops 3 residues before the CDR3 end, and the germline J gene provides the missing end. V and J are TRBV12-3 or TRBV12-4 and TRBJ2-7, with D maybe TRBD1 (5 bases). This CDR3 is 13 amino acids long. The V and J ends lost 3 bases and 3 bases respectively, with 9 bases between them. CDR3 DNA (partial): TGTGCCAGCAGTTTCGGCCAGGGCTACGAG. Translating gives CASSFGQGYE. The whole CDR3 region reads CASSFGQGYEQYF.

This clone registers medium-sized by frequency. The read gets to within 3 residues of the CDR3 end, and the germline J gene fills in the rest. The rearrangement joins TRBV20-1 to TRBJ1-2; D is unresolved. This CDR3 has 14 amino acids. Germline CDR1 is DFQATT and CDR2 is SNEGSKA (reference sequence). CDR3 sequence: CSARDTSPMYGYTF. The sequenced part of the CDR3 DNA is TGCAGTGCTAGAGATACGAGCCCGATGTACGGC.